The source of this T cell receptor (beta chain) is a study of shared clonotypes between healthy human individuals. Study-level information: The study used three CD4 naive, three CD4 memory, two CD8 naive and one CD8 memory plate per donor.

Of note for this clone: Other DNA sequences of this sample code for an identical CDR3.

The study ran the assay at deep level. The DNA input per sorted-subset replicate PCR was about 0.2 ug, corresponding to roughly 30,000 T cell genomes. Sequenced by immunoSEQ multiplex PCR; TCRdb stores in-frame clones only, minus some. The profile covers roughly 2 million clones, with approximately 95% appearing a single time and 0.1% to 0.15% taken by the ten largest. The study separated CD4+ cells into CD45RA+ naive and CD45RA-negative memory subsets. The junction had 1 base not matched to a gene; V was cut back by 3 bases and J by 0 bases. CDR3 size: 15 residues. The germline V gene encodes CDR1 SGHRS and CDR2 YFSETQ.

Input material: naive CD4+ T cells sorted from blood. Indicated subset: CD45RA+ positively selected. This rearrangement joins TRBV5-1 to TRBJ1-3, with 9 bases matching TRBD1. The sequence was obtained from a man younger than 35 in good health. The DNA of the CDR3 is TGCGCCAGCAGCTCGGGACAGGGCTCTGGAAACACCATATATTTT. This sequence encodes CASSSGQGSGNTIYF. Variable domain in full (rest from reference TRBV5-1 and TRBJ1-3): KAGVTQTPRYLIKTRGQQVTLSCSPISGHRSVSWYQQTPGQGLQFLFEYFSETQRNKGNFPGRFSGRQFSNSRSEMNVSTLELGDSALYLCASSSGQGSGNTIYFGEGSWLTVV.